This T cell receptor beta chain emerged from a study of blood T cell repertoires in COVID-19. Study-level background: Acute and convalescent COVID-19 specimens originated in the United States, Italy and Spain. PBMCs, B-cell-depleted T cells, or T cells provided the cDNA or gDNA that made up the material.

Authors' analysis steps: How many nucleated cells were present was estimated from reference gene primer amplification. Sequenced by immunoSEQ multiplex PCR; TCRdb stores in-frame clones only, minus some. D and trimming were read from the DNA, whereas the V and J calls and clone size are those reported in that table. The data show 350,000 or so clones, 83% seen once. Germline V gene sequence: CDR1 SGHRS, CDR2 YFSETQ. V gave up 1 base and J gave up 5 bases; unmatched junction bases: 7. The CDR3 length is 16 residues. Sequencing input: peripheral blood. This receptor was taken from a man aged 25-45 years with active or convalescent COVID-19. This sequence joins TRBV5-1 and TRBJ2-1; 9 nucleotides line up with TRBD2. CDR3 amino acids: CASSLSSQRGDNEQFF. DNA for the CDR3: TGCGCCAGCAGCTTGAGTAGCCAGCGGGGGGACAATGAGCAGTTCTTC.